The next 20 T cell receptor beta chains were all read from a single sample in a study of T-cell reconstitution after alpha-beta-depleted transplantation in children. Preparation of the TCRbeta library used unique molecular identifiers. TCRdb ran MiXCR on the PCR reads and lists one entry per CDR3 protein. The sample has a few hundred thousand distinct CDR3 sequences, 13% seen once. This sample comprised PBMCs, mostly from graft donor cells, obtained 360 days after TCRalphabeta/CD19-depleted stem cell transplant. These receptors were collected from a male patient between 10 and 17 years old who had a stem cell transplant for acute myeloid leukemia, so the T cells may come from the graft donor.

This sequence joins TRBV30 and TRBJ2-5; D is ambiguous. V lost 7 bases and J lost 1, with 13 bases in between. This CDR3 spans 13 amino acids. The germline V gene has CDR1 GTSNPN and CDR2 SVGIG (reference sequence). CDR3 loop: CASVRTFQETQYF. CDR3 bases: TGTGCCTCCGTTCGGACCTTCCAAGAGACCCAGTACTTC.

This clonotype was counted at least ten times. The chain uses TRBV6-2 or TRBV6-3 and TRBJ2-7; possibly TRBD1 or TRBD2 for D (5 bases each). The V gene's germline CDR1 is MNHEY and CDR2 SVGEGT. The CDR3 totals 16 residues. V was cut by 5 bases and J by 5 bases, with 22 bases left in between. Here the CDR3 DNA reads TGTGCCAGCAGTCCGGCCGGCTATGGGACCATCCACGAGCAGTACTTC. The encoded protein is CASSPAGYGTIHEQYF.

The V and J genes are TRBV5-1 and TRBJ2-7; D might be TRBD1 or TRBD2, each matching 5 bases. The germline V and J ends were trimmed by 0 bases and 3 bases, with 13 bases remaining between them. In germline, CDR1 is SGHRS, CDR2 YFSETQ. CDR3 length equals 15 residues. CDR3 DNA: TGCGCCAGCAGCTTGGATCGGGGCGTGGTCTACGAGCAGTACTTC. It encodes CASSLDRGVVYEQYF.

V gene TRBV29-1 combines with J gene TRBJ1-1; D is undetermined. Germline V gene lookup returns CDR1 SQVTM and CDR2 ANQGSEA. The CDR3 has 14 amino acids. V shed 4 bases and J shed 0 bases, with 12 bases lying between them. The CDR3 spells CSVVAGLMNTEAFF. CDR3 sequence (DNA): TGCAGCGTTGTGGCGGGTTTAATGAACACTGAAGCTTTCTTT.

This clonotype appeared many times. V usage is TRBV5-1 and J usage is TRBJ2-2, with D perhaps TRBD1 (6 bases). Trimming stripped 4 bases from V and 4 bases from J, with 14 bases between. Germline V gene data show CDR1 as SGHRS and CDR2 as YFSETQ. The CDR3 spans 15 residues. For the CDR3, the DNA is TGCGCCAGCAGCCCACTCCAGGGGAGCACCGGGGAGCTGTTTTTT. Amino acid sequence: CASSPLQGSTGELFF.

This clonotype has just a few counts. The rearrangement links TRBV19 to TRBJ2-5; perhaps TRBD2 as D (6 bases). There are 14 residues in the CDR3. Per germline, CDR1 LNHDA and CDR2 SQIVND (reference sequence). V lost 6 bases to trimming and J lost 4 bases, with 15 bases between them. The CDR3 nucleotides are TGTGCCAGTAGCTCGGGGGACTTTCCAGAGACCCAGTACTTC. This codes for CASSSGDFPETQYF. The full variable domain, with the rest looked up from reference TRBV19 and TRBJ2-5, is DGGITQSPKYLFRKEGQNVTLSCEQNLNHDAMYWYRQDPGQGLRLIYYSQIVNDFQKGDIAEGYSVSREKKESFPLTVTSAQKNPTAFYLCASSSGDFPETQYFGPGTRLLVL.

The table lists this clonotype with many counts. V gene TRBV7-2 combines with J gene TRBJ2-5, with a weak D call TRBD2 (5 bases). The V gene's germline CDR1 is SGHTA and CDR2 FQGNSA. This CDR3 has 16 amino acids. V lost 3 bases and J lost 4, with 18 bases in between. The DNA for the CDR3 is TGTGCCAGCAGCTTGTATGCCAGCGGCGAGACAGAGACCCAGTACTTC. This gives the protein CASSLYASGETETQYF.

This clonotype was detected ten times or more. A junction boundary mismatches the germline segment, possibly from a read error. The genes are TRBV7-4 and TRBJ2-7; TRBD2 might be the D (6 bases). Germline lookup yields CDR1 SGHVT and CDR2 SQSDAQ. This CDR3 has 11 residues. The CDR3 nucleotides read TGCACGGTTCATGGAGGGGCCGAGCAGTACTTC. It translates to CTVHGGAEQYF.

This clonotype was seen a few times. This chain joins TRBV5-1 and TRBJ2-3; TRBD1 might be the D (5 bases). Trimming left V 0 bases short and J 5 bases short, with 10 bases between. This CDR3 contains 14 residues. Germline CDR1 is SGHRS and CDR2 is YFSETQ. CDR3 nucleotide sequence: TGCGCCAGCAGCTTGGCAGGGTCGGGAGATACGCAGTATTTT. It specifies CASSLAGSGDTQYF.

The DNA of the CDR3 is TGTGCCAGCAGTTATCCCGGGATCGCACCCTATCAGCCCCAGCATTTT. As protein: CASSYPGIAPYQPQHF. This sequence joins TRBV6-2 or TRBV6-3 and TRBJ1-5; D ambiguous. CDR1 is MNHEY and CDR2 is SVGEGT in the germline V gene. Trimming removed 3 bases from V and 5 bases from J, with 17 bases in between. The CDR3 spans 16 residues.

In this sample, this clonotype turned up many times. The chain has TRBV6-2 or TRBV6-3 and TRBJ2-1; D might be TRBD2 (6 bases). Germline V gene sequence: CDR1 MNHEY, CDR2 SVGEGT. This CDR3 has 13 residues. The V end was cut by 5 bases, the J end by 7 bases, with 12 bases between. CDR3 residues: CASSQTSMNEQFF. The CDR3 bases are TGTGCCAGCAGTCAGACTAGTATGAATGAGCAGTTCTTC.

Only one count was recorded for this clonotype. The J gene is TRBJ1-1, the V gene TRBV6-2 or TRBV6-3, with 9 bases matching TRBD1. The length of the CDR3 is 16 residues. J gave up 7 bases and V 2 bases, and 11 bases lay outside the gene matches. The germline V gene has CDR1 MNHEY and CDR2 SVGEGT. The CDR3 DNA reads TGTGCCAGCAGTTACAGGCTGGGACAGGGAAATCTTGAAGCTTTCTTT. Encoded protein: CASSYRLGQGNLEAFF.

This clonotype was picked up a small number of times. The rearrangement links TRBV6-1 to TRBJ1-1, with unresolved D. The CDR3 has 13 residues. The germline CDR1 and CDR2 sequences are MNHNS and SASEGT. Trimming took 6 bases from V and 0 from J, leaving 8 bases between them. CDR3 in amino acids: CASSGSLNTEAFF. CDR3 coding DNA: TGTGCCAGCAGCGGAAGCCTGAACACTGAAGCTTTCTTT.

The chain recombines TRBV19 with TRBJ2-5; possibly TRBD2 for D (6 bases). Trimming removed 7 bases from V and 3 bases from J, with 18 bases in between. The length of the CDR3 is 15 residues. Per germline, CDR1 LNHDA and CDR2 SQIVND (reference sequence). The CDR3 sequence: CASMPTVGEEETQYF. DNA of the CDR3: TGTGCCAGTATGCCGACTGTAGGGGAGGAAGAGACCCAGTACTTC.

Only a few counts were recorded for this clonotype. The chain links TRBV2 to TRBJ2-1, with D maybe TRBD2 (6 bases). The CDR3 runs 16 residues. Germline assignment: CDR1 SNHLY and CDR2 FYNNEI. The V gene lost 5 bases and the J gene lost 4 bases, with 18 bases spanning the gap. CDR3 sequence reads: CASSPLSGREYNEQFF. The CDR3 DNA reads as TGTGCCAGCAGTCCTCTTAGCGGCCGCGAGTACAATGAGCAGTTCTTC.

A remark on this clonotype: Mismatch with germline at one junction end may stem from a read error. The chain carries TRBV6-1 and TRBJ2-2, with D perhaps matching TRBD2 (5 bases). Germline values: CDR1 MNHNS, CDR2 SASEGT. The CDR3 extends over 15 amino acids. The CDR3, as DNA: TGTGCCAGCAGAAGGTCAGCGGAGAACACCAGGGAGCTGTTTTTT. This gives the protein CASRRSAENTRELFF.

The J gene is TRBJ1-2, the V gene TRBV29-1, with 8 nucleotides matching TRBD1. This CDR3 has 13 residues. The germline V gene encodes CDR1 SQVTM and CDR2 ANQGSEA. V dropped 8 bases and J dropped 5; count of bases not matched to a gene: 10. In DNA, the CDR3 is TGCAGCACCTGGACAGGGCCAGGGTATGGCTACACCTTC. Amino acid sequence: CSTWTGPGYGYTF.

This clonotype was found a few times. The chain links TRBV4-3 to TRBJ2-7, with 7 bases fitting TRBD2. V gave up 0 bases and J gave up 0 bases; unmatched junction bases: 5. In germline, CDR1 is LGHNA, CDR2 YSLEER. CDR3 length: 16 amino acids. In DNA form, the CDR3 reads TGCGCCAGCAGCCAAGAGGGAGGGGCGGGCTCCTACGAGCAGTACTTC. It yields the protein CASSQEGGAGSYEQYF.

CDR3 protein: CAWIGGPNTGELFF. DNA of the CDR3: TGTGCCTGGATAGGGGGCCCGAACACCGGGGAGCTGTTTTTT. V and J are TRBV30 and TRBJ2-2; the match to TRBD1 covers 7 bases. Trimming at V came to 4 bases and at J to 0 bases, leaving 2 bases not matched to a gene. This CDR3 is built from 14 residues. From germline, CDR1 is GTSNPN and CDR2 SVGIG (reference sequence).

This clonotype came up many times. The rearrangement links TRBV12-3 or TRBV12-4 to TRBJ1-6, with 7 bases fitting TRBD1. The CDR3 has 13 amino acids. V trimming: 6 bases; J trimming: 7 bases; junction bases outside the gene matches: 3. The CDR3 DNA reads as TGTGCCAGCAGGGGACAGAGCAATTCACCCCTCCACTTT. It codes for CASRGQSNSPLHF.